This entry is about one TCR beta chain. The antigen remains undetermined. Following RNA extraction, reverse transcription yielded cDNA that acted as the sequencing template. This table comes from immunoSEQ multiplex PCR, and its TCRdb copy is limited to in-frame clones, with some not included. The table has around 210,000 clones, roughly 56% seen once. CDR1 LNHNV and CDR2 YYDKDF come from the germline V gene (reference sequence). The CDR3 is 12 residues long. Trimming left V 0 bases short and J 11 bases short, with 10 bases between. This specimen belongs to a study of CD8+ T cells in alopecia areata. Whole-study results and caveats: Scalp samples also yield sequences of resident alphabeta T cells from normal skin.

The sample comprised CD8+ T cells sorted from blood. The receptor was derived from a human donor in good health. This rearrangement joins TRBV15 to TRBJ1-2, with a possible D match to TRBD1 (6 bases). The CDR3 sequence is CATSRDGGLYTF. CDR3 in DNA: TGTGCCACCAGCAGAGATGGGGGGCTATACACCTTC.